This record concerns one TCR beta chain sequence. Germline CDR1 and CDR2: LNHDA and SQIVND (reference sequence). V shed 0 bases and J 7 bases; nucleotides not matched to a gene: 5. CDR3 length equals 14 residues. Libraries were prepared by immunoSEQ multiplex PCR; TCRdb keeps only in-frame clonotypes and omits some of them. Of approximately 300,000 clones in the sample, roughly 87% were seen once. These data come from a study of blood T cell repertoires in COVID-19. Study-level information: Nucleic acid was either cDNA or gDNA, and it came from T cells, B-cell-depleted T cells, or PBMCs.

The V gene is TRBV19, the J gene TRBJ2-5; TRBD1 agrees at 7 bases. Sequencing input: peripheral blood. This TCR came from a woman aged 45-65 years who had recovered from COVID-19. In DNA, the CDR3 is TGTGCCAGTAGTATAGAGAGACAGGGTGTGACCCAGTACTTC. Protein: CASSIERQGVTQYF.